This T cell receptor (beta chain) was identified in a study of cytomegalovirus exposure and HLA in healthy donors. Trimming removed 0 bases at V and 10 bases at J, with 19 bases between. The CDR3 totals 16 residues. The PCR made use of 60 Vbeta and 13 Jbeta primers. Libraries were prepared by immunoSEQ multiplex PCR; TCRdb keeps only in-frame clonotypes and omits some of them. The data show about 130,000 clones, roughly 66% seen once. The chain is built from TRBV23-1 and TRBJ2-1; D perhaps matches TRBD2 (6 bases). TRBV23-1 is treated as an ORF (open reading frame) with a function not yet certain. The sequence derives from a man between 60 and 70 years old in good health and CMV-seropositive. Sample: PBMCs. DNA for the CDR3: TGCGCCAGCAGTCAATCTTGGGACTCCACACCGAGGGAGCAGTTCTTC. This encodes CASSQSWDSTPREQFF.